The 9 T cell receptor beta chains presented below share a single source sample, sequenced in a study of T cell therapy after organ transplantation. Assay used: immunoSEQ multiplex PCR; TCRdb lists only in-frame clones, some missing. The sample yields roughly 48,000 clones, about 94% seen once. Their cognate antigens are unknown. The specimen was CD8+ T cells from blood, collected before autologous CMV-specific T cell therapy. The receptors were sampled from a human patient who had received a solid organ transplant and had CMV disease.

The chain couples TRBV7-9 to TRBJ2-7; unclear D gene. The V end was cut by 5 bases, the J end by 4 bases, with 12 bases between. The CDR3 runs to 13 residues. Germline V gene data show CDR1 as SEHNR and CDR2 as FQNEAQ (reference sequence). The CDR3 DNA follows: TGTGCCAGCAGCGTTGTGGGGTTTTACGAGCAGTACTTC. This translates into CASSVVGFYEQYF.

The chain has TRBV6-1 and TRBJ2-7; D ambiguous. CDR3 size: 11 residues. Germline V CDR1 and CDR2: MNHNS, SASEGT. Here the CDR3 reads CAAQLRDEQYF. CDR3 DNA sequence: TGTGCGGCCCAGTTAAGGGACGAGCAGTACTTC.

The chain uses TRBV15 and TRBJ2-5, with 8 nucleotides matching TRBD1. CDR1 is LNHNV and CDR2 is YYDKDF in the germline V gene (reference sequence). CDR3 size: 16 residues. The ends lost 4 bases at V and 2 bases at J; junction bases unmatched: 9. CDR3 in DNA: TGTGCCACCAGCACGTCACCGGGACAGGAGCAAGAGACCCAGTACTTC. Translation gives CATSTSPGQEQETQYF.

The chain couples TRBV28 to TRBJ2-1, with 11 bases that match TRBD2. CDR1 MDHEN and CDR2 SYDVKM come from the germline V gene. J was trimmed by 9 bases and V by 6 bases; bases with no gene match: 13. The CDR3 runs 16 residues. This chain's CDR3 is CASSPLTSGSFGEQFF. CDR3 nucleotides: TGTGCCAGCAGCCCCCTTACTAGCGGGAGTTTCGGTGAGCAGTTCTTC.

This chain uses TRBV2 with TRBJ1-6; unclear D gene. CDR3 length equals 13 residues. CDR1 and CDR2 (germline): SNHLY, FYNNEI. V shed 8 bases and J shed 7 bases, with 12 bases lying between them. The CDR3 region is CASVGMGNSPLHF. The CDR3 bases are TGTGCCAGCGTGGGGATGGGCAATTCACCCCTCCACTTT.

This rearrangement joins TRBV13 to TRBJ1-1, with TRBD1 matching 9 bases. Trimming took 1 base from V and 1 from J; bases not matched to a gene: 4. The CDR3 runs 16 residues. CDR1 is PRHDT, CDR2 FYEKMQ, per germline (reference sequence). CDR3 protein: CASSLEAQGANTEAFF. The CDR3 DNA follows: TGTGCCAGCAGCTTAGAGGCACAGGGGGCGAACACTGAAGCTTTCTTT. The full variable domain, completed using reference TRBV13 and TRBJ1-1, is AAGVIQSPRHLIKEKRETATLKCYPIPRHDTVYWYQQGPGQDPQFLISFYEKMQSDKGSIPDRFSAQQFSDYHSELNMSSLELGDSALYFCASSLEAQGANTEAFFGQGTRLTVV.

The table lists this clone with a few counts. The V and J genes are TRBV4-1 and TRBJ1-3; D is perhaps TRBD1 (5 bases). In germline, CDR1 is MGHRA, CDR2 YSYEKL. V was trimmed by 3 bases and J by 1 base, leaving 7 bases between them. This CDR3 spans 14 amino acids. CDR3 sequence (DNA): TGCGCCAGCAGCCACCCAGGGTCTGGAAACACCATATATTTT. This gives the protein CASSHPGSGNTIYF.

V and J are TRBV4-1 and TRBJ1-4; D not resolved. Germline assignment: CDR1 MGHRA and CDR2 YSYEKL. Trimming left V 0 bases short and J 14 bases short, with 22 bases between. The CDR3 is 16 amino acids. DNA for the CDR3: TGCGCCAGCAGCCAAGAGAGTACGGCCCTGAGGATAGGTCTGTTTTTT. Amino acids: CASSQESTALRIGLFF.

The chain has TRBV19 and TRBJ1-6; D is ambiguous. The CDR3 runs to 14 residues. Germline loops: CDR1 LNHDA, CDR2 SQIVND (reference sequence). Trimming pared 4 bases from V and 10 bases from J, leaving 14 bases between. As DNA, the CDR3 is TGTGCCAGTAGTACGCCCCGGGCGCAGTCACCCCTCCACTTT. It is translated as CASSTPRAQSPLHF.